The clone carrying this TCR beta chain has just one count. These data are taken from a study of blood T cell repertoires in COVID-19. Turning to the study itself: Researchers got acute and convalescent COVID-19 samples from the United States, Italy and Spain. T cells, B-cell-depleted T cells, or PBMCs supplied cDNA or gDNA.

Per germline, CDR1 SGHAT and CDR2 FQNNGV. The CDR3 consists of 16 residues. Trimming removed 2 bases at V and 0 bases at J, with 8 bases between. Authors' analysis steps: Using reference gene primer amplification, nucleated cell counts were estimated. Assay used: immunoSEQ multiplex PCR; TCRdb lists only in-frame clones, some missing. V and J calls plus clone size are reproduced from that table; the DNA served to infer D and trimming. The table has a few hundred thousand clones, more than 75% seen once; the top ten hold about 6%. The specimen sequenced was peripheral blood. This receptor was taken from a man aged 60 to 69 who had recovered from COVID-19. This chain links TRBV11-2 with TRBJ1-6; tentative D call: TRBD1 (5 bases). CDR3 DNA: TGTGCCAGCAGCTTAAGACAGAGCTCCTATAATTCACCCCTCCACTTT. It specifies CASSLRQSSYNSPLHF.